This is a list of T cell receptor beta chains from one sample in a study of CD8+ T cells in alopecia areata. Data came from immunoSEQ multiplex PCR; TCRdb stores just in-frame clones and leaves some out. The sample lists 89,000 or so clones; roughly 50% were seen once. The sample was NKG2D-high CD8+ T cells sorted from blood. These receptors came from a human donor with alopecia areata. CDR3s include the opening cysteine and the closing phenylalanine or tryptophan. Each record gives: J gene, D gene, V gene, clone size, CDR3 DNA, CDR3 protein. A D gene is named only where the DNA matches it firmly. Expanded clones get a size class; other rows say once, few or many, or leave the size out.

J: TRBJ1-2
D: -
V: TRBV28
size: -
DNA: TGTGCCAGCTCGGGGGCGCGGGGCTACACCTTC
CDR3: CASSGARGYTF

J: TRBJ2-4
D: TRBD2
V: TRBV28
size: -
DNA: TGTGCCAGCAGTCAATCTAGCGGGGTTCTAGCCAAAAACATTCAGTACTTC
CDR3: CASSQSSGVLAKNIQYF

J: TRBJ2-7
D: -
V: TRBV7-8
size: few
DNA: TGTGCCAGCAGCTTAGTACTAGGGGATAGAGAGCAGTACTTC
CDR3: CASSLVLGDREQYF

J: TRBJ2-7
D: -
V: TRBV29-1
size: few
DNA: TGCAGCGGAATGGGCGGTAGCTCCTACGAGCAGTACTTC
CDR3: CSGMGGSSYEQYF

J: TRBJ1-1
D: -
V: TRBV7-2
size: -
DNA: TGTGCCGGCAGCGTGGGGGGGACGGCGAACACTGAAGCTTTCTTT
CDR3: CAGSVGGTANTEAFF

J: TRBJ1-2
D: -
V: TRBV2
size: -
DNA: TGTGCCAGCAAACAAATGAGATATGGCTACACCTTC
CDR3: CASKQMRYGYTF

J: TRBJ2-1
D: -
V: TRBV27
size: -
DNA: TGTGCCAGCAGTGGATGGGGACTTAACAATGAGCAGTTCTTC
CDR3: CASSGWGLNNEQFF

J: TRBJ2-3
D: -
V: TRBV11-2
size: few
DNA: TGTGCCAGCAGCTTAGTGGAGCCGTATTTT
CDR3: CASSLVEPYF

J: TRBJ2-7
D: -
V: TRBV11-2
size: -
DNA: TGTGCCAGCAGCTTAATGGGAGAGCAGTACTTC
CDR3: CASSLMGEQYF

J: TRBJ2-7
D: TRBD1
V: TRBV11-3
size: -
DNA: TGTGCCAGCAGCTTCCCGGGACAGAGCTACGAGCAGTACTTC
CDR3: CASSFPGQSYEQYF

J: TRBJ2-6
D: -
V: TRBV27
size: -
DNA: TGTGCCAGCAGTTTATTCTCTGGGGCCAACGTCCTGACTTTC
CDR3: CASSLFSGANVLTF

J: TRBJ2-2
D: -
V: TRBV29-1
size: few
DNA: TGCAGCGTGGACAGAAGGAACACCGGGGAGCTGTTTTTT
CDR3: CSVDRRNTGELFF

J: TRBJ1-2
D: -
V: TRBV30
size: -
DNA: TGTGCCTGGATACAGGGACCTGGCTACACCTTC
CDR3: CAWIQGPGYTF

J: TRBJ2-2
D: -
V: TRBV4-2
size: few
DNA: TGTGCCAGCAGCTTCGGCGGGGAGCTGTTTTTT
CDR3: CASSFGGELFF

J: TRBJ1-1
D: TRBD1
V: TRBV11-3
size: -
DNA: TGTGCCAGCAGCTCGTATACAGGGGGCACTGAAGCTTTCTTT
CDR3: CASSSYTGGTEAFF

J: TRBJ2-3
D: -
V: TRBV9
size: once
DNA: TGTGCCAGCAGCGTATCTGTGCGGGGCACAGATACGCAGTATTTT
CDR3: CASSVSVRGTDTQYF

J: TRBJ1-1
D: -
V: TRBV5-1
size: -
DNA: TGCGCCAGCAGCTTGGTTCACCTGAACACTGAAGCTTTCTTT
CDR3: CASSLVHLNTEAFF

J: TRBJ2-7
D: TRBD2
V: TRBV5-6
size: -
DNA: TGTGCCAGCAGACATTCCGGGACTAGCGGGAGGCTCCAGTACTTC
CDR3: CASRHSGTSGRLQYF

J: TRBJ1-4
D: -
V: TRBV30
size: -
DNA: TGTGCCTGGAGCGAGGTGGTCGACCTTAATGAAAAACTGTTTTTT
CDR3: CAWSEVVDLNEKLFF

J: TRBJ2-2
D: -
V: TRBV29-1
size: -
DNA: TGCAGCGCCGGGATTCACACCGGGGAGCTGTTTTTT
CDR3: CSAGIHTGELFF

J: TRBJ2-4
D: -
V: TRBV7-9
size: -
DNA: TGTGCCAGCAGCTTAGCGGCAGAGGCCAAAAACATTCAGTACTTC
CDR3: CASSLAAEAKNIQYF

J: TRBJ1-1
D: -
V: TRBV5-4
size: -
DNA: TGTGCCAGCAGCTTTGGGACAACTGAAGCTTTCTTT
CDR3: CASSFGTTEAFF

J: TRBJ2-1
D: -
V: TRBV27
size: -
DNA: TGTGCCAGCAGTTTAAGAGGGCCGAATGAGCAGTTCTTC
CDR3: CASSLRGPNEQFF

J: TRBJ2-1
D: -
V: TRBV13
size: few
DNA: TGTGCCAGCAGCCTCGAGTCCAATGAGCAGTTCTTC
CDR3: CASSLESNEQFF

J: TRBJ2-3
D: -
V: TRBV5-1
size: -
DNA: TGCGCCAGCAACGACGGGCTAAGGGATACGCAGTATTTT
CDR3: CASNDGLRDTQYF

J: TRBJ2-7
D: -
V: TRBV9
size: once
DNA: TGTGCCAGCAGCGTAGAGCCAGGGCCCGACGAGCAGTACTTC
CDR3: CASSVEPGPDEQYF

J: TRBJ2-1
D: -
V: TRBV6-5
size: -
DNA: TGTGCCAGCAGTTACCGATATGAGCAGTTCTTC
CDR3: CASSYRYEQFF

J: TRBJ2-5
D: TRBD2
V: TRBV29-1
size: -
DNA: TGCAGCGTTGAAGATCCAGAGCGTAGCGGGGGGGCAGTATCAGAGACCCAGTACTTC
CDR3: CSVEDPERSGGAVSETQYF

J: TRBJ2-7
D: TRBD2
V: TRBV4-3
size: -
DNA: TGCGCCAGCAGCCAAATAGCGGGAGGTTACGAGCAGTACTTC
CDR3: CASSQIAGGYEQYF

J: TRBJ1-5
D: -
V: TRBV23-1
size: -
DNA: TGCGCCAGCAGTCAATCTAAGGACAGAAATCAGCCCCAGCATTTT
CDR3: CASSQSKDRNQPQHF

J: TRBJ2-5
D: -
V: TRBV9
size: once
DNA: TGTGCCAGCAGCGTAGGATGGACAGAACAAGAGACCCAGTACTTC
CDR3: CASSVGWTEQETQYF

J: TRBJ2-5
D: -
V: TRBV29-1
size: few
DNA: TGCAGCGTTGAAGGGGGGAACCTTCGAGAGACCCAGTACTTC
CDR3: CSVEGGNLRETQYF

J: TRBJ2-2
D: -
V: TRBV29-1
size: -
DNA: TGCAGCGTCCAGGGACCCAACACCGGGGAGCTGTTTTTT
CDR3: CSVQGPNTGELFF

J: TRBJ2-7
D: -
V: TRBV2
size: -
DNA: TGTGCCAGCAGTGATGGAGGGACATCCTACGAGCAGTACTTC
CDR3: CASSDGGTSYEQYF

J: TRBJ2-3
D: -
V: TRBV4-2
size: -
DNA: TGTGCCAGCAGCCCCCCTGAAACGTCCGATACGCAGTATTTT
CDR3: CASSPPETSDTQYF

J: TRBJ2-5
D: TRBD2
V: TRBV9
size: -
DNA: TGTGCCAGCAGCGTAGACCCTAGCGGGAGGTACGAAGAGACCCAGTACTTC
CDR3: CASSVDPSGRYEETQYF

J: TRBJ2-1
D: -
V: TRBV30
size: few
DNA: TGTGCCTGGAGTGTAGTGGATGAGCAGTTCTTC
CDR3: CAWSVVDEQFF

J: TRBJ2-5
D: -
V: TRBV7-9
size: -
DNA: TGTGCCAGCAGCTTTGTTGAGGAAGAGACCCAGTACTTC
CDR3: CASSFVEEETQYF

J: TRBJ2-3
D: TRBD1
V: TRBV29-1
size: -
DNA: TGCAGCGGGTGGGGACAGGAGGACACAGATACGCAGTATTTT
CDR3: CSGWGQEDTDTQYF

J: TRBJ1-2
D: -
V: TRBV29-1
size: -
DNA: TGCAGCGTTTCCGTCCTGGGGGACTATGGCTACACCTTC
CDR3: CSVSVLGDYGYTF

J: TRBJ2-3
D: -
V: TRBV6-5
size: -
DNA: TGTGCCAGCAGCCCTATAGCGGTCACAGATACGCAGTATTTT
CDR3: CASSPIAVTDTQYF

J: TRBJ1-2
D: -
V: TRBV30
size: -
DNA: TGTGCCGAGGCCCGAGGCGGGGGCGCGAACTATGGCTACACCTTC
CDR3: CAEARGGGANYGYTF

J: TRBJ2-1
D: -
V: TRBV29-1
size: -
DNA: TGCAGCGGGGCGGGACAGTACAACAATGAGCAGTTCTTC
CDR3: CSGAGQYNNEQFF

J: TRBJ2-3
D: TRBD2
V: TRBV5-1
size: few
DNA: TGCGCCAGCAGCTTGGTTCTAGCGGGAGATGGGGCAGATACGCAGTATTTT
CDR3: CASSLVLAGDGADTQYF

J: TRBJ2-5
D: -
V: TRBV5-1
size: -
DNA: TGCGCCAGCAGCTGGGGGACTCTGTACCAAGAGACCCAGTACTTC
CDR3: CASSWGTLYQETQYF

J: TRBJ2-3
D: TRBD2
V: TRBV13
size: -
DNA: TGTGCCAGCAGCTTACGGGGGGAACTCACAGATACGCAGTATTTT
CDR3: CASSLRGELTDTQYF

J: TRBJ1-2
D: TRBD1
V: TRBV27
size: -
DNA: TGTGCCAGCAGTTGGACAGGAAACTATGGCTACACCTTC
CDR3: CASSWTGNYGYTF

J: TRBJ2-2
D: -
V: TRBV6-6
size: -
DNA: TGTGCCAGCAGCACGGGTCGAACCGGGGAGCTGTTTTTT
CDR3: CASSTGRTGELFF

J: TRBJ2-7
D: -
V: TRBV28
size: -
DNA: TGTGCCAGCAGTCACAATCCCTACGAGCAGTACTTC
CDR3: CASSHNPYEQYF